This T cell receptor (beta chain) originates from a study of kidney transplant recipient with SARS-CoV-2 infection. For this clonotype: Just one base apart from a much larger clone, this may be a read error.

One entry per CDR3 protein, called by TCRdb with MiXCR from the reads. The table records about 240,000 distinct CDR3 sequences, about 28% of them present only once. This CDR3 has 14 residues. Germline loops: CDR1 LNHDA, CDR2 SQIVND (reference sequence). This TCR was recovered from a male patient in his thirties who had COVID-19 and was a kidney transplant recipient. Among the T cells, some may be from the graft donor. Specimen: a blood sample, collected at baseline and between days 110 and 120 from a kidney transplant recipient. This chain connects TRBV19 to TRBJ1-2, with D uncertain. As DNA, the CDR3 is TGTGCCAATAGTATATTTAGGAGCGGGTATGGCTACACCTTC. Amino acids: CANSIFRSGYGYTF.